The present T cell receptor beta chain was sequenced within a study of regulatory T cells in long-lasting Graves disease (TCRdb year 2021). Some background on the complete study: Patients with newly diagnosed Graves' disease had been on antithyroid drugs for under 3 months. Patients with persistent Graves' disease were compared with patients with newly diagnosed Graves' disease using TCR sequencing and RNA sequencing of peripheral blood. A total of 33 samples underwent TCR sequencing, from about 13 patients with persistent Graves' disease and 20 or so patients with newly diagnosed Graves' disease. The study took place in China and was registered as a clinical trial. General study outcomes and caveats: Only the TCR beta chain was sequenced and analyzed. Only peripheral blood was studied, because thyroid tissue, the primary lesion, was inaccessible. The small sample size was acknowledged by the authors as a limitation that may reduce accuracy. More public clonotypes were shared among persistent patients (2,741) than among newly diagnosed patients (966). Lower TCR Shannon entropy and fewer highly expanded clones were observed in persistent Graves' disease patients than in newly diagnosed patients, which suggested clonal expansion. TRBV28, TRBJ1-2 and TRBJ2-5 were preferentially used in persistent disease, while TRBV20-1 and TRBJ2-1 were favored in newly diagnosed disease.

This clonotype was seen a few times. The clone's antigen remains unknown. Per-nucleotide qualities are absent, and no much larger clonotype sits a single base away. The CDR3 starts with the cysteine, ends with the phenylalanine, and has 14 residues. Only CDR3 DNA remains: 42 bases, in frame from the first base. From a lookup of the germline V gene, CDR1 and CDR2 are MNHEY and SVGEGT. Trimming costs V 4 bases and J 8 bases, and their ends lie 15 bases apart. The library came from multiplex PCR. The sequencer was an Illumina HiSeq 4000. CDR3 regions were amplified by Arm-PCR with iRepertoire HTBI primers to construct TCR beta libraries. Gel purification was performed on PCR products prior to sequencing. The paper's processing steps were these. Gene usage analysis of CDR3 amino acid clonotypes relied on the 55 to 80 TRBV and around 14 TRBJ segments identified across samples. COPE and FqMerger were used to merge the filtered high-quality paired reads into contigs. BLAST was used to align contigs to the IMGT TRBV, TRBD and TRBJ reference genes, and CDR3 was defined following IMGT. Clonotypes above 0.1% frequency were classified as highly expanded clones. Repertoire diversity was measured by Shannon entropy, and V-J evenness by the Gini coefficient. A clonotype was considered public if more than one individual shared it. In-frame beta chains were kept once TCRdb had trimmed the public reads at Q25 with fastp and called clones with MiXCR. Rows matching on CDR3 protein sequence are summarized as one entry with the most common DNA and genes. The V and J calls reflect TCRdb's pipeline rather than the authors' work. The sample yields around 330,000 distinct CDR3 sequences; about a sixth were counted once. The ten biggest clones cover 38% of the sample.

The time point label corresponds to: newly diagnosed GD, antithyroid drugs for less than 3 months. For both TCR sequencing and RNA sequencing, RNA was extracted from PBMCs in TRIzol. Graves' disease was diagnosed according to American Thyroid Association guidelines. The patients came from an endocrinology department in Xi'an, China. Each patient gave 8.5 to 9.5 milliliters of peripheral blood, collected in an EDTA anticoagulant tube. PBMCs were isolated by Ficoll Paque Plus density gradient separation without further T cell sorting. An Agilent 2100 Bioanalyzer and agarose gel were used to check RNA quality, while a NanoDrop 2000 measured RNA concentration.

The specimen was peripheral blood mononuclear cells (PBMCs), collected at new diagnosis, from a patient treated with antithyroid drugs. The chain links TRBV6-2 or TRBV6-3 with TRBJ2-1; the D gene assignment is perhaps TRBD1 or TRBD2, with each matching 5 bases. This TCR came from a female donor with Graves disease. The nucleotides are TGTGCCAGCAGTTCCACGTGGGGGAGCGATGAGCAGTTCTTC. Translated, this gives CASSSTWGSDEQFF.